These 24 T cell receptor beta chains were all obtained from the same sample, sequenced in a study of blood T cells in healthy people across ages. The second PCR ran 7 to 11 cycles with a sample-barcoded 5' primer and J-beta primers. MiXCR, applied by TCRdb to the 5' RACE reads, yields one record per CDR3 protein. The top ten clones hold 30% to 45% of a sample with 660,000 or so distinct CDR3 sequences, about 54% of them seen once. Sequencing input: blood. These receptors were taken from a man in his 60s in good health.

This chain links TRBV20-1 with TRBJ1-1; tentatively, D is TRBD1 (5 bases). CDR1 DFQATT and CDR2 SNEGSKA come from the germline V gene (reference sequence). This CDR3 comprises 15 residues. Trimming removed 6 bases from V and 0 bases from J, with 17 bases in between. This CDR3 is CSASLRAGMNTEAFF. The DNA of the CDR3 is TGCAGTGCCTCCCTCCGCGCAGGGATGAACACTGAAGCTTTCTTT.

The chain couples TRBV10-3 to TRBJ2-5; D unresolved. The J call is uncertain, as TRBJ2-7 better fits the DNA end. The CDR3 totals 15 residues. From germline, CDR1 is ENHRY and CDR2 SYGVKD. This CDR3 is CAISEGPPTGFEQYF. The CDR3 DNA reads as TGTGCCATCAGTGAGGGACCCCCCACCGGGTTCGAGCAGTACTTC.

This clonotype was observed a handful of times. The chain uses TRBV14 and TRBJ1-4, with 8 bases that match TRBD1. The CDR3 length is 12 residues. V shed 4 bases and J 11 bases; nucleotides not matched to a gene: 3. Germline V gene data show CDR1 as SGHDN and CDR2 as FVKESK. The CDR3 here is CASSRAGGKLFF. The CDR3 DNA is TGTGCCAGCAGCCGGGCAGGGGGCAAACTGTTTTTT.

For this clonotype: A read error may produce the germline difference seen at one junction end. The V call is TRBV4-2, the J call TRBJ2-7; TRBD2 matches 11 bases. CDR1 and CDR2 (germline): LGHNA, YNFKEQ. The CDR3 has 20 residues. The CDR3: CASSQDPPLAGGTMRDEQYF. The DNA of the CDR3 is TGTGCCAGCAGTCAAGATCCCCCCCTAGCGGGGGGCACCATGCGGGACGAGCAGTACTTC.

This clonotype has just a few counts. CDR3 in DNA: TGTGCCAGCAGTGAAGGAGGTGGCTACACCTTC. Residues: CASSEGGGYTF. The genes are TRBV12-3 or TRBV12-4 and TRBJ1-2; D call uncertain. The CDR3 has 11 residues. The ends were cut back, 5 bases at V and 7 bases at J, with 8 bases in the middle.

This clonotype was detected a few times. The CDR3 coding sequence is TGTGCCAGCAGTTTATACGGCGAGACCCAGTACTTC. Its protein product is CASSLYGETQYF. V is TRBV12-3 or TRBV12-4 and J is TRBJ2-5; D remains unclear. V was pared by 2 bases and J by 5 bases, with 6 bases between. There are 12 residues in the CDR3.

This clonotype was seen a few times. The rearrangement links TRBV7-9 to TRBJ2-1, with D possibly being TRBD1 or TRBD2 (5 bases each). Looked up from germline, CDR1 is SEHNR and CDR2 is FQNEAQ (reference sequence). V lost 4 bases and J lost 6, with 19 bases in between. The CDR3 spans 16 residues. CDR3 nucleotide sequence: TGTGCCAGCAGCTCCCCTCCAACGGGACCCATCAATGAGCAGTTCTTC. It yields the protein CASSSPPTGPINEQFF.

This clonotype showed up just a few times. The chain combines TRBV6-1 with TRBJ1-6; 9 bases fit TRBD1. The CDR3 sequence is 17 residues long. The J segment lost 0 bases and the V segment lost 4 bases, leaving 4 bases of the junction unmatched. Germline V gene lookup returns CDR1 MNHNS and CDR2 SASEGT. This chain's CDR3 is CASSGTGAHSYNSPLHF. CDR3 bases: TGTGCCAGCAGTGGGACAGGGGCCCACTCCTATAATTCACCCCTCCACTTT.

This chain links TRBV10-3 with TRBJ2-5; 13 bases map to TRBD2. Germline CDR1 and CDR2: ENHRY and SYGVKD. The CDR3 has 17 amino acids. The ends lost 0 bases at V and 6 bases at J; junction bases unmatched: 7. The CDR3, as DNA: TGTGCCATCAGTGAGTCCTCCGGACTAGCGGGGGCGCAGACCCAGTACTTC. It yields the protein CAISESSGLAGAQTQYF.

The V call is TRBV7-2, the J call TRBJ1-1; no clear D. In germline, CDR1 is SGHTA, CDR2 FQGNSA. This CDR3 is 13 amino acids long. Trimming cost V 3 bases and J 3 bases, with 8 bases left between them. CDR3 DNA: TGTGCCAGCAGCTTCGTCTTGGACACTGAAGCTTTCTTT. Translated: CASSFVLDTEAFF.

There are a few counts of this clonotype. The J gene is TRBJ1-4, the V gene TRBV7-9; 9 bases agree with TRBD1. J was trimmed by 0 bases and V by 2 bases; bases with no gene match: 7. The germline CDR1 and CDR2 sequences are SEHNR and FQNEAQ (reference sequence). There are 18 residues in the CDR3. The CDR3 sequence is CASSLSWTGAATNEKLFF. CDR3 sequence (DNA): TGTGCCAGCAGCTTATCTTGGACAGGGGCCGCAACTAATGAAAAACTGTTTTTT.

The chain's CDR3 is CASSQERGGVYNEQFF. The CDR3 nucleotides are TGCGCCAGCAGCCAAGAGCGGGGGGGCGTCTACAATGAGCAGTTCTTC. This rearrangement joins TRBV4-1 to TRBJ2-1; 9 positions agree with TRBD2. J lost 3 bases, V lost 0 bases, and 3 bases had no gene match. CDR3 length: 16 residues. CDR1 is MGHRA, CDR2 YSYEKL, per germline.

There are a few counts of this clonotype. The chain carries TRBV7-9 and TRBJ1-2; 9 bases align to TRBD1. The length of the CDR3 is 16 residues. In germline, CDR1 is SEHNR, CDR2 FQNEAQ (reference sequence). J gave up 6 bases and V 2 bases, and 10 bases lay outside the gene matches. The CDR3 protein is CASSLTGTTGGDGYTF. In DNA form, the CDR3 reads TGTGCCAGCAGCTTAACGGGGACCACAGGGGGCGATGGCTACACCTTC. Full variable domain (outside the CDR3, taken from reference TRBV7-9 and TRBJ1-2): DTGVSQNPRHKITKRGQNVTFRCDPISEHNRLYWYRQTLGQGPEFLTYFQNEAQLEKSRLLSDRFSAERPKGSFSTLEIQRTEQGDSAMYLCASSLTGTTGGDGYTFGSGTRLTVV.

The chain carries TRBV10-3 and TRBJ1-6, with 7 bases lining up with TRBD1. CDR1 and CDR2 (germline): ENHRY, SYGVKD. This CDR3 comprises 13 residues. V lost 10 bases, J lost 7 bases, and 7 bases stayed unmatched. The CDR3 DNA sequence: TGTGCCACTCAGACAGGGCCAAATTCACCCCTCCACTTT. Translated: CATQTGPNSPLHF.

V gene TRBV4-2 combines with J gene TRBJ1-2, with D perhaps matching TRBD1 (6 bases). The CDR3 consists of 14 residues. In germline, CDR1 is LGHNA, CDR2 YNFKEQ. V shed 3 bases and J shed 7 bases, with 15 bases lying between them. CDR3 amino acids: CASSQGQLRGGYTF. CDR3 in DNA: TGTGCCAGCAGCCAGGGACAACTCCGGGGTGGCTACACCTTC.

The rearrangement links TRBV5-1 to TRBJ1-1; a weak D match, TRBD1 (5 bases). Germline CDR1 SGHRS, CDR2 YFSETQ. The V gene lost 4 bases and the J gene lost 1 base, with 11 bases spanning the gap. This CDR3 contains 14 residues. In DNA, the CDR3 is TGCGCCAGCAGCGGCGGGACGGCGAACACTGAAGCTTTCTTT. Translating it yields CASSGGTANTEAFF.

This chain joins TRBV2 and TRBJ2-6; 8 bases map to TRBD1. The CDR3 runs 13 residues. CDR1 is SNHLY, CDR2 FYNNEI, per germline. After removal of 10 bases from V and 2 bases from J, the junction contained 1 base not matched to a gene. The CDR3 coding sequence is TGTGCCACAGGGGGCGCTGGGGCCAACGTCCTGACTTTC. It codes for CATGGAGANVLTF. The whole variable domain, filled in from reference TRBV2 and TRBJ2-6, reads EPEVTQTPSHQVTQMGQEVILRCVPISNHLYFYWYRQILGQKVEFLVSFYNNEISEKSEIFDDQFSVERPDGSNFTLKIRSTKLEDSAMYFCATGGAGANVLTFGAGSRLTVL.

This clonotype occurred a few times. This sequence joins TRBV6-1 and TRBJ1-2; D not certain. This CDR3 is 13 amino acids long. Trimming pared 6 bases from V and 2 bases from J, leaving 10 bases between. Germline assignment: CDR1 MNHNS and CDR2 SASEGT. CDR3 protein: CASSPTRNYGYTF. CDR3 bases: TGTGCCAGCAGCCCGACCAGGAACTATGGCTACACCTTC.

The J gene is TRBJ2-5, the V gene TRBV25-1; 7 nucleotides match TRBD2. The CDR3 is 17 residues long. The germline CDR1 and CDR2 sequences are MGHDK and SYGVNS. With 6 bases clipped from V and 1 base from J, the junction kept 14 bases outside the gene matches. CDR3 DNA: TGTGCCAGCAGGGGACTACAGAAGAGGATACCCCAAGAGACCCAGTACTTC. It is translated as CASRGLQKRIPQETQYF. Drawing the rest from reference TRBV25-1 and TRBJ2-5, the complete variable domain is EADIYQTPRYLVIGTGKKITLECSQTMGHDKMYWYQQDPGMELHLIHYSYGVNSTEKGDLSSESTVSRIRTEHFPLTLESARPSHTSQYLCASRGLQKRIPQETQYFGPGTRLLVL.

This chain connects TRBV29-1 to TRBJ1-1; possible D gene TRBD1, 5 bases. CDR1 SQVTM and CDR2 ANQGSEA come from the germline V gene. The V end lost 4 bases, the J end lost 5 bases, and 11 bases lay between the germline ends. The CDR3 spans 12 residues. The chain's CDR3 is CSVGQGRTEAFF. The DNA of the CDR3 is TGCAGCGTTGGGCAGGGTAGGACTGAAGCTTTCTTT.

The chain combines TRBV2 with TRBJ2-1; 12 bases fit TRBD2. V lost 7 bases, J lost 0 bases, and 4 bases stayed unmatched. The CDR3 consists of 16 residues. CDR1 is SNHLY, CDR2 FYNNEI, per germline. Here the CDR3 reads CASKASGGGSYNEQFF. In DNA form, the CDR3 reads TGTGCCAGCAAGGCTAGCGGGGGGGGCTCCTACAATGAGCAGTTCTTC.

Notes on this clonotype: Its ends do not fully match the called genes, so a read error is possible. V usage is TRBV2 and J usage is TRBJ1-1; a weak D match, TRBD1 (6 bases). Germline V gene data show CDR1 as SNHLY and CDR2 as FYNNEI. This CDR3 region has 13 residues. The CDR3, as DNA: TGTGCCAGAAGTGAAGGGGGGAACACTGAAGCTTTCTTT. Protein sequence: CARSEGGNTEAFF.

This clonotype was seen more than once but under ten times. The rearrangement links TRBV18 to TRBJ1-2, with a weak D call TRBD1 (6 bases). V was clipped by 1 base and J by 2 bases, with 11 bases between them. The CDR3 extends over 15 amino acids. From germline, CDR1 is KGHSH and CDR2 LQKENI. The CDR3 nucleotides are TGTGCCAGCTCACCACGCCAGGGGAACAACTATGGCTACACCTTC. As protein: CASSPRQGNNYGYTF.

As concerns this clonotype: One end of the junction does not line up with germline, which may come from a read error. The genes are TRBV5-1 and TRBJ1-2; D gene unclear. The germline CDR1 and CDR2 sequences are SGHRS and YFSETQ. The CDR3 loop spans 15 amino acids. CDR3 amino acids: CAGSLGAEPYYGYTF. The CDR3 DNA reads TGCGCCGGCAGCTTGGGAGCGGAACCCTACTATGGCTACACCTTC.